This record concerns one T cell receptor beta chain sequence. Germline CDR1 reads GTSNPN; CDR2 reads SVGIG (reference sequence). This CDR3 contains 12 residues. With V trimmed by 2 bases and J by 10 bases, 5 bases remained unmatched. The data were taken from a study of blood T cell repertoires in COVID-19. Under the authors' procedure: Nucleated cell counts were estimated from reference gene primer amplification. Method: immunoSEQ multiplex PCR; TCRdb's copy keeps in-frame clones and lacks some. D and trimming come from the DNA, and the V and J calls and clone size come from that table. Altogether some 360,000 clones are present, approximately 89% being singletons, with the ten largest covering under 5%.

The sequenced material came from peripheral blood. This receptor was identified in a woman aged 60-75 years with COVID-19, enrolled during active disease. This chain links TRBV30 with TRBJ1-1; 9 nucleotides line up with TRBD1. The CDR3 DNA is TGTGCCTGGAGTTTACAGGGGGCCGGAGCTTTCTTT. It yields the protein CAWSLQGAGAFF.